A single sample is the source of the 14 T cell receptor beta chains below, sequenced in a study of T cell clones after liver transplantation. TCRdb's copy holds only in-frame clones and misses some; the assay was immunoSEQ multiplex PCR. In the table there are over 15,000 clones, around 91% of which are singletons. The sample was CD8+ T cells from blood, taken approximately 3.5 years after liver transplant. The receptor source for this set is a human patient who received a liver transplant. Some T cells may be the graft donor's.

The chain is built from TRBV7-9 and TRBJ1-4; no clear D gene. Germline assignment: CDR1 SEHNR and CDR2 FQNEAQ (reference sequence). CDR3 length equals 12 residues. Trimming removed 2 bases at V and 7 bases at J, with 5 bases between. CDR3: CASSLSGEKLFF. CDR3 sequence (DNA): TGTGCCAGCAGCTTATCGGGTGAAAAACTGTTTTTT. The variable domain in full, with the rest retrieved from reference TRBV7-9 and TRBJ1-4, is DTGVSQNPRHKITKRGQNVTFRCDPISEHNRLYWYRQTLGQGPEFLTYFQNEAQLEKSRLLSDRFSAERPKGSFSTLEIQRTEQGDSAMYLCASSLSGEKLFFGSGTQLSVL.

This chain links TRBV6-6 with TRBJ1-5, with a weak D call TRBD1 (5 bases). The CDR3 totals 13 residues. V gave up 6 bases and J gave up 6 bases, with 12 bases separating them. Germline V gene sequence: CDR1 MNHNY, CDR2 SVGAGI (reference sequence). CDR3 sequence reads: CASSWGLGQPQHF. The CDR3 DNA is TGTGCCAGCAGCTGGGGCCTGGGTCAGCCCCAGCATTTT.

This rearrangement joins TRBV7-9 to TRBJ2-7, with no clear D. Trimming cost V 5 bases and J 3 bases, with 5 bases left between them. Germline CDR1 SEHNR, CDR2 FQNEAQ (reference sequence). The CDR3 contains 11 residues. The CDR3 sequence is CASSQYYEQYF. In DNA, the CDR3 is TGTGCCAGCAGCCAGTACTACGAGCAGTACTTC. Full variable domain (rest looked up from reference TRBV7-9 and TRBJ2-7): DTGVSQNPRHKITKRGQNVTFRCDPISEHNRLYWYRQTLGQGPEFLTYFQNEAQLEKSRLLSDRFSAERPKGSFSTLEIQRTEQGDSAMYLCASSQYYEQYFGPGTRLTVT.

This sequence joins TRBV27 and TRBJ2-3; 10 bases are a match to TRBD1. After removal of 4 bases from V and 5 bases from J, the junction contained 9 bases not matched to a gene. This CDR3 contains 16 residues. Germline CDR1 is MNHEY and CDR2 is SMNVEV (reference sequence). The CDR3 DNA follows: TGTGCCAGCAGTTCCCTGGGGACAGGGGTGGAAGATACGCAGTATTTT. Translation: CASSSLGTGVEDTQYF.

The V gene is TRBV4-1, the J gene TRBJ2-7, with a weak D call TRBD1 (5 bases). Per the germline V gene, CDR1 is MGHRA and CDR2 is YSYEKL. The V end lost 5 bases, the J end lost 3 bases, and 14 bases lay between the germline ends. The CDR3 is 14 amino acids. The CDR3 region has the DNA TGCGCCAGCAGCGAAATATTAGGGGACTACGAGCAGTACTTC. This encodes CASSEILGDYEQYF.

This chain joins TRBV9 and TRBJ2-7; D is perhaps TRBD1 (6 bases). Per germline, CDR1 SGDLS and CDR2 YYNGEE. V lost 0 bases and J 2 bases, leaving 12 bases between the germline ends. The CDR3 sequence is 15 residues long. The CDR3, as DNA: TGTGCCAGCAGCGTAGGGCCAGGGGAAACCTACGAGCAGTACTTC. This encodes CASSVGPGETYEQYF. The full variable domain, completed using reference TRBV9 and TRBJ2-7, is DSGVTQTPKHLITATGQRVTLRCSPRSGDLSVYWYQQSLDQGLQFLIQYYNGEERAKGNILERFSAQQFPDLHSELNLSSLELGDSALYFCASSVGPGETYEQYFGPGTRLTVT.

V gene TRBV19 combines with J gene TRBJ2-3; no definite D call. The germline V and J ends were trimmed by 3 bases and 4 bases, with 5 bases remaining between them. Looked up from germline, CDR1 is LNHDA and CDR2 is SQIVND (reference sequence). This CDR3 is 12 amino acids long. The CDR3 nucleotides read TGTGCCAGTAGTATGGCTGCAGATACGCAGTATTTT. This codes for CASSMAADTQYF.

J is TRBJ2-5 and V is TRBV7-9; D remains unclear. The CDR3 sequence is 12 residues long. Germline-derived CDR1 and CDR2 are SEHNR and FQNEAQ (reference sequence). Trimming left V 8 bases short and J 0 bases short, with 7 bases between. CDR3 protein: CASRGNQETQYF. CDR3 in DNA: TGTGCCAGCCGCGGAAACCAAGAGACCCAGTACTTC.

DNA of the CDR3: TGCGCCAGCAGTGAGGGGACAGGCTATGGCTACACCTTC. The encoded protein is CASSEGTGYGYTF. The V gene is TRBV10-1, the J gene TRBJ1-2, with TRBD1 matching over 8 bases. V gave up 2 bases and J gave up 4 bases; unmatched junction bases: 0. Germline V gene data show CDR1 as WNHNN and CDR2 as SYGVQD (reference sequence). The CDR3 is 13 amino acids.

The CDR3 loop is CASSLNLGPPAFF. CDR3 sequence (DNA): TGTGCCAGCAGCTTAAATCTGGGCCCACCAGCTTTCTTT. V gene TRBV7-9 combines with J gene TRBJ1-1; D remains ambiguous. This CDR3 spans 13 amino acids. Germline V CDR1 and CDR2: SEHNR, FQNEAQ (reference sequence). Trimming stripped 2 bases from V and 10 bases from J, with 14 bases between.

This sequence joins TRBV4-3 and TRBJ2-1; 7 bases match TRBD2. Trimming cost V 1 base and J 5 bases; bases outside gene matches: 5. The CDR3 extends over 15 amino acids. In germline, CDR1 is LGHNA, CDR2 YSLEER. CDR3 loop: CASSQGWLADNEQFF. In DNA form, the CDR3 reads TGCGCCAGCAGCCAAGGCTGGCTAGCGGACAATGAGCAGTTCTTC.

This chain connects TRBV28 to TRBJ1-5; 7 bases are shared with TRBD1. CDR3 length: 15 residues. Germline values: CDR1 MDHEN, CDR2 SYDVKM. Trimming removed 5 bases from V and 0 bases from J; junction bases left unmatched: 4. For the CDR3, the DNA is TGTGCCAGCAGTCCCTACAGGGGTAGCAATCAGCCCCAGCATTTT. This encodes CASSPYRGSNQPQHF.

This clone was counted once. This CDR3 reads CASSLDQPWRGGQFF. The DNA of the CDR3 is TGTGCCAGCAGTTTGGACCAACCTTGGAGAGGGGGGCAGTTCTTC. The J gene is TRBJ2-1, the V gene TRBV27; D possibly corresponds to TRBD1 (6 bases). The CDR3 is made up of 15 amino acids. Trimming pared 3 bases from V and 12 bases from J, leaving 21 bases between. Germline assignment: CDR1 MNHEY and CDR2 SMNVEV (reference sequence).

The chain links TRBV27 to TRBJ2-1; 10 nucleotides align to TRBD2. Germline V gives CDR1 MNHEY, CDR2 SMNVEV (reference sequence). The CDR3 is 17 amino acids. The J segment lost 6 bases and the V segment lost 0 bases, leaving 8 bases of the junction unmatched. The CDR3 spells CASSLSVGSGRFNEQFF. DNA of the CDR3: TGTGCCAGCAGTTTATCAGTAGGTAGCGGGAGGTTCAATGAGCAGTTCTTC.